These T cell receptor beta chains were read from a single sample in a study of graft-versus-host responses after intestinal transplantation. Method: immunoSEQ multiplex PCR; TCRdb's copy keeps in-frame clones and lacks some. The repertoire holds about 15,000 clones, about 38% seen once, with about 3.5% in the top ten. Here the sequenced sample was alloreactive CD8+ T cells from a mixed lymphocyte reaction culture, taken before intestinal transplant. The receptors stem from a human patient who received an intestinal transplant. The CDR3 runs from the conserved cysteine through the conserved F or W. D genes are given only for firm matches. Where a row states a size, it is once, few, many or the class of an expanded clone; other rows omit it.

d_call	clone_size	v_call	j_call	cdr3_length	cdr3_nt	cdr3_aa
NA	few	TRBV5-6	TRBJ2-2	13	TGTGCCAGCAGCTTGGCCAGTACCGGGGAGCTGTTTTTT	CASSLASTGELFF
NA	NA	TRBV7-9	TRBJ2-2	15	TGTGCCAGCAGCTCCCTAGGGTGGAACACCGGGGAGCTGTTTTTT	CASSSLGWNTGELFF
TRBD1	NA	TRBV5-1	TRBJ2-7	12	TGCGCCAGCAGCCCGGACAGGGTCGAGCAGTACTTC	CASSPDRVEQYF
NA	NA	TRBV4-1	TRBJ2-7	12	TGCGCCAGCAGCCAAGGGGGGGCGAAAGAGTACTTC	CASSQGGAKEYF
TRBD1	few	TRBV5-8	TRBJ2-7	15	TGTGCCAGCAGCTTGTGGCAGGGGGAAGGCGACGAGCAGTACTTC	CASSLWQGEGDEQYF
NA	NA	TRBV19	TRBJ1-2	14	TGTGCCAGTAGACGGGCGGCGGGGGCGGGTGGCTACACCTTC	CASRRAAGAGGYTF
NA	few	TRBV9	TRBJ1-1	19	TGTGCCAGCAGCGGGGGGAACACAACGTTACCAGGGTCGAACACTGAAGCTTTCTTT	CASSGGNTTLPGSNTEAFF
NA	few	TRBV5-6	TRBJ1-2	13	TGTGCCAGCAGCTTGGTTCGAATCTATGGCTACACCTTC	CASSLVRIYGYTF
NA	NA	TRBV5-1	TRBJ1-1	13	TGCGCCAGCAGCTTGTGGGTGAACACTGAAGCTTTCTTT	CASSLWVNTEAFF
TRBD1	NA	TRBV27	TRBJ1-1	14	TGTGCCAGCACCCCGGGACAGCACAGCGCTGAAGCTTTCTTT	CASTPGQHSAEAFF
TRBD1	NA	TRBV4-1	TRBJ2-7	13	TGCGCCAGCAGCCAAGTCAGGGGGCAAGAGCAGTACTTC	CASSQVRGQEQYF
NA	NA	TRBV29-1	TRBJ1-1	13	TGCAGCGTCGTTGACAGCCTGAACACTGAAGCTTTCTTT	CSVVDSLNTEAFF
TRBD2	NA	TRBV9	TRBJ2-7	15	TGTGCCAGCAGCGTTAGCGGGAGGACCTCCTACGAGCAGTACTTC	CASSVSGRTSYEQYF
NA	NA	TRBV5-1	TRBJ2-7	14	TGCGCCAGCAGCTTGGGGGTCGGCATCTACGAGCAGTACTTC	CASSLGVGIYEQYF
TRBD2	NA	TRBV6-5	TRBJ2-7	14	TGTGCCAGCAGCCCCAGCGGGACCTCCTACGAGCAGTACTTC	CASSPSGTSYEQYF
NA	few	TRBV4-1	TRBJ2-2	14	TGCGCCAGCAGCCAAGATTTGGATGCCGGGGAGCTGTTTTTT	CASSQDLDAGELFF
NA	NA	TRBV7-8	TRBJ2-1	13	TGTGCCAGCAGCTTCGGGGGATACAATGAGCAGTTCTTC	CASSFGGYNEQFF
TRBD1	once	TRBV9	TRBJ2-7	14	TGTGCCAGCAGCGTAGGGACAGGGAATGGCGAGCAGTACTTC	CASSVGTGNGEQYF
NA	NA	TRBV6-6	TRBJ1-1	13	TGTGCCAGCAGTTATGGTGGCAGGGTAAAAGCTTTCTTT	CASSYGGRVKAFF
NA	NA	TRBV7-6	TRBJ2-5	11	TGTGCCAGCAGCTCTTCCGGGACCCAGTACTTC	CASSSSGTQYF
NA	NA	TRBV7-8	TRBJ2-5	15	TGTGCCAGCAGCTTAGATTTAGCTCCACAAGAGACCCAGTACTTC	CASSLDLAPQETQYF
NA	few	TRBV6-5	TRBJ2-7	13	TGTGCCAGCAGTCTCGGGTTCGAGTTTGGGAAGTACTTC	CASSLGFEFGKYF
NA	few	TRBV29-1	TRBJ2-7	13	TGCAGCGTTCAGGGCCATACATCCTACGAGCAGTACTTC	CSVQGHTSYEQYF
NA	few	TRBV5-1	TRBJ2-2	16	TGCGCCAGCAGCTTGGTAGTTCTTACGAACACCGGGGAGCTGTTTTTT	CASSLVVLTNTGELFF
NA	NA	TRBV7-3	TRBJ2-7	15	TGTGCCAGCAGCTTTAAATCTGGGAAACCCCACGAGCAGTACTTC	CASSFKSGKPHEQYF
NA	NA	TRBV6-6	TRBJ2-4	16	TGTGCCAGCAGTTCCCCCCCAACTATAGCCAAAAACATTCAGTACTTC	CASSSPPTIAKNIQYF
NA	NA	TRBV7-2	TRBJ2-7	14	TGTGCCAGCAGCTTTGGGGGACTCGCCTACGAGCAGTACTTC	CASSFGGLAYEQYF
NA	NA	TRBV5-4	TRBJ2-7	11	TGTGCCAGCAGCTCCTCCTACGAGCAGTACTTC	CASSSSYEQYF
TRBD2	NA	TRBV27	TRBJ2-3	17	TGTGCCAGCAGTTTGAGGACTAGCGGGAGTTCGACAGATACGCAGTATTTT	CASSLRTSGSSTDTQYF
NA	NA	TRBV6-5	TRBJ1-3	14	TGTGCCAGCAGTTACCAGGGGACCGGAAACACCATATATTTT	CASSYQGTGNTIYF
NA	NA	TRBV4-1	TRBJ2-3	15	TGCGCCAGCAGCCAATTCGGGGTACCCACAGATACGCAGTATTTT	CASSQFGVPTDTQYF
NA	few	TRBV14	TRBJ1-3	16	TGTGCCAGCAGCCAACGAGCTAATTACTCTGGAAACACCATATATTTT	CASSQRANYSGNTIYF
TRBD1	NA	TRBV6-5	TRBJ1-2	14	TGTGCCAGCAGTTACTCAGGGGGCAGCTATGGCTACACCTTC	CASSYSGGSYGYTF
TRBD1	NA	TRBV5-4	TRBJ2-7	16	TGTGCCAGCAGCCCTTTGACAGGGAGAGAGTCCTACGAGCAGTACTTC	CASSPLTGRESYEQYF
NA	medium-sized	TRBV27	TRBJ1-3	15	TGTGCCAGCAGTTCCTTCGGGAATCTAGGAAACACCATATATTTT	CASSSFGNLGNTIYF
NA	NA	TRBV27	TRBJ1-5	15	TGTGCCAGCAGTTTAGAGTGGGGCAGGAGTCAGCCCCAGCATTTT	CASSLEWGRSQPQHF
TRBD1	NA	TRBV11-2	TRBJ1-4	20	TGTGCCAGCAGCTTAGAGGGTAGTCCGACAGGGGAGGTGTTCAATGAAAAACTGTTTTTT	CASSLEGSPTGEVFNEKLFF
TRBD1	few	TRBV28	TRBJ1-4	15	TGTGCCAGCAGTTGGACAGGGGGCGCGGGAGAAAAACTGTTTTTT	CASSWTGGAGEKLFF